This T cell receptor beta chain was sequenced in a study of cytomegalovirus exposure and HLA in healthy donors. Study results and limitations: In a later analysis, across HLA loci, associated TCR counts were highest for DRB1, lowest for HLA-C. Donors were assumed by presence/absence analyses to have roughly uniform sequencing depth.

Only a few counts were recorded for this clone. Its antigen is still unknown. This PCR relied on a set of 60 Vbeta primers and 13 Jbeta primers. TCRdb's table, derived via immunoSEQ multiplex PCR, lists solely in-frame clones and lacks some. The data hold some 180,000 clones, with around 75% observed a single time. The CDR3 extends over 15 amino acids. Trimming removed 7 bases at V and 3 bases at J, with 18 bases between. Looked up from germline, CDR1 is MNHEY and CDR2 is SVGAGI. The V gene is TRBV6-5, the J gene TRBJ1-2; possibly TRBD1 for D (5 bases). Sequences were obtained from PBMCs. This receptor was taken from a young woman in good health and CMV-seronegative. CDR3 in amino acids: CASTPRAGTYYGYTF. In DNA form, the CDR3 reads TGTGCCAGCACCCCCCGCGCCGGGACTTACTATGGCTACACCTTC.